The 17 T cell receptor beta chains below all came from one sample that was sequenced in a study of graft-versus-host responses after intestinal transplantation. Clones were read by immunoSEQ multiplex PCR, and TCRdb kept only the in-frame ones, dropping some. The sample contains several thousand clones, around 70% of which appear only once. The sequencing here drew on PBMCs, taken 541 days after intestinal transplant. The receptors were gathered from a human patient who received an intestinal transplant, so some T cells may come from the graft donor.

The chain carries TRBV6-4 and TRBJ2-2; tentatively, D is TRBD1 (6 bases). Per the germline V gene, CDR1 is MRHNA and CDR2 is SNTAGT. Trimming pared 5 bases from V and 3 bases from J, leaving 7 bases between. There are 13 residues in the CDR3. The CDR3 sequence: CASSRQDTGELFF. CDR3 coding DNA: TGTGCCAGCAGTAGACAGGACACCGGGGAGCTGTTTTTT.

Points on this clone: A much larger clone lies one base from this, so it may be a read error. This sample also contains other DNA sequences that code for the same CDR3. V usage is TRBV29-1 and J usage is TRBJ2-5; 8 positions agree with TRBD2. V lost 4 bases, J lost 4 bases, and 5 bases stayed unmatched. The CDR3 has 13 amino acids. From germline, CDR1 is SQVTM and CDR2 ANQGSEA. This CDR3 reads CSVGPGGTETQYF. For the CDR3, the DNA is TGCAGCGTTGGGCCGGGGGGGACAGAGACCCAGTACTTC.

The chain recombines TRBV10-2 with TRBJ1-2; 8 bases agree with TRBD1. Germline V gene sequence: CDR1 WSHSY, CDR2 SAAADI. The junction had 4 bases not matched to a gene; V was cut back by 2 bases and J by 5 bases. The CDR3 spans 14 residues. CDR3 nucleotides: TGCGCCAGCAGTGAGAAGGACAGGGTGTATGGCTACACCTTC. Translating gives CASSEKDRVYGYTF.

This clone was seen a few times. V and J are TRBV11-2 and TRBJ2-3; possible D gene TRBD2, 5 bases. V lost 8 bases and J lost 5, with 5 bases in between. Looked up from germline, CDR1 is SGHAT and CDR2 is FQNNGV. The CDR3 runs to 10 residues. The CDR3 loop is CASAGDTQYF. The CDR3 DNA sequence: TGTGCCAGCGCGGGAGATACGCAGTATTTT.

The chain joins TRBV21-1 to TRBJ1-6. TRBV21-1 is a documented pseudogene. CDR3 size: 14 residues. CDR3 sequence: CASSSSGTGSTLHF. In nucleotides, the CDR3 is TGTGCCAGCAGCTCCAGCGGGACGGGCTCAACCCTCCACTTT.

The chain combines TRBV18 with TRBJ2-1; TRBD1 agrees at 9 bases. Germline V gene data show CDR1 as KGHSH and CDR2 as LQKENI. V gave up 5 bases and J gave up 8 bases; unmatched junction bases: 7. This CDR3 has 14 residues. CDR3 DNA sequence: TGTGCCAGCTCAAGTTGGACAGGGGATGATGAGCAGTTCTTC. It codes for CASSSWTGDDEQFF. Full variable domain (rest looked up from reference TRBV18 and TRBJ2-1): NAGVMQNPRHLVRRRGQEARLRCSPMKGHSHVYWYRQLPEEGLKFMVYLQKENIIDESGMPKERFSAEFPKEGPSILRIQQVVRGDSAAYFCASSSWTGDDEQFFGPGTRLTVL.

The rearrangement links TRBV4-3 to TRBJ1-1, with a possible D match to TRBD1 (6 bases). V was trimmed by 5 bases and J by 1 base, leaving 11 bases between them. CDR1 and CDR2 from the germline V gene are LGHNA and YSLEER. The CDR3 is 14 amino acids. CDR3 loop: CASSNRDRNTEAFF. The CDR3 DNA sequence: TGCGCCAGCAGCAACAGGGATAGGAACACTGAAGCTTTCTTT.

The CDR3 region is CASSGGGATDTQYF. The CDR3 nucleotides are TGTGCCAGCAGTGGCGGGGGGGCCACAGATACGCAGTATTTT. The rearrangement uses TRBV6-4 and TRBJ2-3, with 9 bases fitting TRBD2. Per germline, CDR1 MRHNA and CDR2 SNTAGT. The CDR3 length is 14 residues. The V gene end was trimmed by 4 bases and the J gene end by 2 bases; junction bases not matched to a gene: 1.

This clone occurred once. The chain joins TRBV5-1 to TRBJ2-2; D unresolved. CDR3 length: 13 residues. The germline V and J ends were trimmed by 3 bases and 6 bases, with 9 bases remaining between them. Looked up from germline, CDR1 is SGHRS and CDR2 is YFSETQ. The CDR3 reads CASSSDQAGELFF. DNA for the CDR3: TGCGCCAGCAGCTCAGACCAGGCCGGGGAGCTGTTTTTT.

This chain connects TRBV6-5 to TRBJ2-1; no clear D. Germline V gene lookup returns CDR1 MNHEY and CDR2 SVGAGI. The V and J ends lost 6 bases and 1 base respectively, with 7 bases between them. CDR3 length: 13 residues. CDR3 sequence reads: CASSPASYNEQFF. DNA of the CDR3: TGTGCCAGCAGCCCAGCTTCCTACAATGAGCAGTTCTTC.

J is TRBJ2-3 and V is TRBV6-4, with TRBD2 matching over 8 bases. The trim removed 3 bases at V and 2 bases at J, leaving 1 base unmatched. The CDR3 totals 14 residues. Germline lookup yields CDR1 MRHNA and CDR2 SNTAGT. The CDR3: CASSDSGATDTQYF. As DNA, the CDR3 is TGTGCCAGCAGTGATAGCGGGGCCACAGATACGCAGTATTTT.

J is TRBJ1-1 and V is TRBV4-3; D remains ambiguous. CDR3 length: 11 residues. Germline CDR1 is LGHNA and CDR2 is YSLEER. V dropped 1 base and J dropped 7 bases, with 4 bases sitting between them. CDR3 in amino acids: CASSQGGEAFF. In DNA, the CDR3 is TGCGCCAGCAGCCAAGGGGGTGAAGCTTTCTTT.

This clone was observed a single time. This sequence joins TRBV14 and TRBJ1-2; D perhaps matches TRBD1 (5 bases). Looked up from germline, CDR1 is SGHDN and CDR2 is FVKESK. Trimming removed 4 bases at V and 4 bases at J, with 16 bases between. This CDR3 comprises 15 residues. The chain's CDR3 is CASSPSAGRVYGYTF. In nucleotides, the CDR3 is TGTGCCAGCAGCCCAAGCGCAGGGCGTGTCTATGGCTACACCTTC.

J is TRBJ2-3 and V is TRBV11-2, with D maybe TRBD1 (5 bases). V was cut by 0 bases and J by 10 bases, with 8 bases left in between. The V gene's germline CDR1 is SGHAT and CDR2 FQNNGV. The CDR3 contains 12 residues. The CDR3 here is CASSLDRGPQYF. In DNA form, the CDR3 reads TGTGCCAGCAGCTTAGATAGGGGTCCGCAGTATTTT.

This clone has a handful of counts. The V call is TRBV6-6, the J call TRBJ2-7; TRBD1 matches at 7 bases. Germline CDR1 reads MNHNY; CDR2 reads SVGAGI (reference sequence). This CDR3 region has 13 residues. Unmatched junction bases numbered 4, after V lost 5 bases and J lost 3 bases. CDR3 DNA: TGTGCCAGCAGTCCAGGACAGGTCTACGAGCAGTACTTC. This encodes CASSPGQVYEQYF.

The CDR3 reads CASSPRTDYTDTQYF. CDR3 in DNA: TGCGCCAGCAGCCCAAGGACGGACTACACAGATACGCAGTATTTT. The chain combines TRBV4-3 with TRBJ2-3; a weak D match, TRBD2 (6 bases). Germline CDR1 is LGHNA and CDR2 is YSLEER. The CDR3 length is 15 residues. V was trimmed by 4 bases and J by 2 bases, leaving 13 bases between them.

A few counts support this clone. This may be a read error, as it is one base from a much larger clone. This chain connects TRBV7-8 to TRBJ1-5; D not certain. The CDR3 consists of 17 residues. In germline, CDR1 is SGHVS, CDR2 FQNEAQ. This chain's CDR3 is CASCLVGVGPWGQPQHF. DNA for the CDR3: TGTGCCAGCTGCTTAGTCGGGGTCGGGCCATGGGGTCAGCCCCAGCATTTT. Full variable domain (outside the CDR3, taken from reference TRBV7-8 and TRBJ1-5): GAGVSQSPRYKVAKRGQDVALRCDPISGHVSLFWYQQALGQGPEFLTYFQNEAQLDKSGLPSDRFFAERPEGSVSTLKIQRTQQEDSAVYLCASCLVGVGPWGQPQHFGDGTRLSIL.